These 10 T cell receptor beta chains came from one sample sequenced in a study of blood T cell repertoires in COVID-19. TCRdb keeps only in-frame clones here, not all; method: immunoSEQ multiplex PCR. The table shows around 89,000 clones, with roughly 70% occurring only once. What was sequenced was peripheral blood. The source is a woman aged 80 or over with acute or convalescent COVID-19.

This chain uses TRBV7-9 with TRBJ1-2, with 11 bases aligning to TRBD1. CDR3 length equals 15 residues. From germline, CDR1 is SEHNR and CDR2 FQNEAQ (reference sequence). V was pared by 4 bases and J by 8 bases, with 9 bases of the junction left unmatched. The CDR3 coding sequence is TGTGCCAGCAGCTCTCCGGGACAGGGGGTAGAAGGCTACACCTTC. This codes for CASSSPGQGVEGYTF.

This clone has a handful of counts. The chain uses TRBV24-1 and TRBJ2-2, with TRBD2 identical over 9 bases. Germline V CDR1 and CDR2: KGHDR, SFDVKD. This CDR3 contains 17 residues. The junction had 7 bases not matched to a gene; V was cut back by 3 bases and J by 3 bases. CDR3 in amino acids: CATSDPGAGGDTGELFF. The CDR3 DNA follows: TGTGCCACCAGTGATCCCGGCGCGGGGGGGGACACCGGGGAGCTGTTTTTT.

The gene calls are TRBV6-5 and TRBJ1-6; D is uncertain. The V and J ends lost 6 bases and 6 bases respectively, with 12 bases between them. The V gene's germline CDR1 is MNHEY and CDR2 SVGAGI. This CDR3 is 14 amino acids long. The DNA of the CDR3 is TGTGCCAGCAGGGAGGGTTTCGGTAATTCACCCCTCCACTTT. This sequence encodes CASREGFGNSPLHF.

This chain joins TRBV12-5 and TRBJ2-3; possibly TRBD1 for D (5 bases). The CDR3 has 14 amino acids. Trimming shortened V by 2 bases and J by 1 base, and 7 bases separated the two germline ends. Germline V CDR1 and CDR2: LGHNT, FRNRAP. The DNA of the CDR3 is TGTGCTAGTGGTTTGCTAGGGGGCACAGATACGCAGTATTTT. Its translation: CASGLLGGTDTQYF.

This clone has a handful of counts. The chain couples TRBV5-4 to TRBJ2-1; TRBD2 agrees at 12 bases. This CDR3 comprises 16 residues. Unmatched junction bases numbered 9, after V lost 3 bases and J lost 8 bases. Germline values: CDR1 SGHNT, CDR2 YYREEE (reference sequence). The CDR3, as DNA: TGTGCCAGCAGCTCGGCTAGCGGGGGGGCCGAGGATGAGCAGTTCTTC. Protein sequence: CASSSASGGAEDEQFF.

V and J are TRBV14 and TRBJ1-1; D is unclear. V shed 7 bases and J shed 5 bases, with 11 bases lying between them. Per the germline V gene, CDR1 is SGHDN and CDR2 is FVKESK. The CDR3 runs to 12 residues. CDR3 in amino acids: CASNRGGTEAFF. The DNA for the CDR3 is TGTGCCAGCAACCGAGGTGGGACTGAAGCTTTCTTT.

Here the CDR3 reads CASSQDTPGAQHF. The CDR3 nucleotides read TGCGCCAGCAGCCAAGATACCCCGGGAGCCCAGCATTTT. The V and J genes are TRBV4-1 and TRBJ1-5; D is ambiguous. CDR1 MGHRA and CDR2 YSYEKL come from the germline V gene. The CDR3 has 13 residues. V lost 0 bases and J 11 bases, leaving 11 bases between the germline ends.

V gene TRBV19 combines with J gene TRBJ2-3; 10 nucleotides match TRBD2. CDR3 size: 18 residues. Unmatched junction bases numbered 8, after V lost 1 base and J lost 1 base. The germline V gene encodes CDR1 LNHDA and CDR2 SQIVND (reference sequence). The CDR3 region is CASSIASGGASGTDTQYF. The CDR3 nucleotides are TGTGCCAGTAGTATAGCCAGCGGGGGGGCGTCTGGCACAGATACGCAGTATTTT.

In this sample, this clone turned up a few times. The chain uses TRBV20-1 and TRBJ1-2; TRBD1 agrees at 7 bases. The germline V gene encodes CDR1 DFQATT and CDR2 SNEGSKA (reference sequence). Trimming removed 3 bases from V and 0 bases from J; junction bases left unmatched: 7. The CDR3 runs 15 residues. In DNA form, the CDR3 reads TGCAGTGCTAGTCCCGACAGGGCAGCTAACTATGGCTACACCTTC. It is translated as CSASPDRAANYGYTF.

V gene TRBV10-3 combines with J gene TRBJ2-5; perhaps TRBD1 as D (6 bases). This CDR3 region has 17 residues. Per the germline V gene, CDR1 is ENHRY and CDR2 is SYGVKD. Deletions cut 0 bases from V and 2 bases from J, with 16 bases between. The CDR3 DNA sequence: TGTGCCATCAGTGAGTCGATGTGGGGGCCCCTTCAAGAGACCCAGTACTTC. Protein product: CAISESMWGPLQETQYF.